These T cell receptor beta chains were read from a single sample in a study of cytotoxic CD8 clonotypes in ibrutinib-treated CLL. Sequenced by immunoSEQ multiplex PCR; TCRdb stores in-frame clones only, minus some. The data show 50,000 to 65,000 clones, approximately 57% seen once. Here the sequenced sample was PBMCs, taken after 12 months of ibrutinib treatment. These receptors originate from a human donor with chronic lymphocytic leukemia. Both conserved end residues are trimmed from each CDR3. The D gene is left open where the match is weak.

D gene,CDR3 length,V gene,CDR3 protein
.,14,TRBV27,ASSLYRVGTKETQY
.,9,TRBV28,ASRYGIEQY
.,12,TRBV29-1,SVGKRGVSYEQY
.,11,TRBV11-3,ASSHSGNSPLH
TRBD1,12,TRBV5-4,ASSLGQPNEKLF
.,14,TRBV4-2,ASSQDRTETHYEQY
TRBD1,14,TRBV6-6,ASSYLGTGAFHEQY
.,11,TRBV30,AWGDSGYSPLH
.,11,TRBV18,ASSEGSNQPQH
.,15,TRBV5-1,ASSPPGGPGPRETQY
TRBD2,12,TRBV10-3,AIRTSGGYNEQF
.,14,TRBV19,ASSIDRGEKVGEQY
.,11,TRBV11-2,ASTGVGTDTQY
TRBD1,14,TRBV19,ASSSSDRGGNQPQH
TRBD1,13,TRBV5-8,ASSATGTARHTQY
.,11,TRBV11-2,ASSLVGFTEAF
TRBD1,13,TRBV18,ASSPLGQLTDTQY
TRBD1,15,TRBV28,ASISSRDRYSNQPQH
.,13,TRBV4-2,ASSQSRDFTGELF
.,11,TRBV5-6,ASSSGTLGGYT
.,12,TRBV29-1,SVEVTGRSYGYT
TRBD2,17,TRBV5-6,ASSLGPSLGGRYTGELF